Below, 20 T cell receptor beta chains from the same sample are listed, as sequenced in a study of T cell repertoires in Merkel cell carcinoma. Profiled with immunoSEQ multiplex PCR; TCRdb holds only in-frame clones, not every one. The table lists about 15,000 clones, roughly 80% of them singletons, with 17% in the top ten. The sequencing sample was made of tumor tissue. The origin of the receptors is an adult with Merkel cell carcinoma.

The chain links TRBV3-1 (or the pseudogene TRBV3-2) to TRBJ2-2, with 7 bases fitting TRBD1. The germline V gene has CDR1 LGHDT and CDR2 YNNKEL (reference sequence). This CDR3 comprises 14 residues. Germline trimming cut 4 bases from V and 3 bases from J; bases unmatched to any gene: 2. CDR3 sequence (DNA): TGTGCCAGCAGCCGACAGGGCGACACCGGGGAGCTGTTTTTT. Translating gives CASSRQGDTGELFF.

The gene calls are TRBV28 and TRBJ1-5, with TRBD1 identical over 8 bases. CDR1 is MDHEN, CDR2 SYDVKM, per germline. Trimming at V came to 4 bases and at J to 1 base, leaving 12 bases not matched to a gene. The CDR3 covers 18 residues. The CDR3 nucleotides are TGTGCCAGCAGTTCCTGGACCGCGGACAGGGTGAGCAATCAGCCCCAGCATTTT. Translating gives CASSSWTADRVSNQPQHF.

The rearrangement links TRBV7-9 to TRBJ2-5; TRBD1 matches 10 bases. This CDR3 spans 15 amino acids. The germline CDR1 and CDR2 sequences are SEHNR and FQNEAQ (reference sequence). Germline trimming cut 5 bases from V and 1 base from J; bases unmatched to any gene: 4. CDR3 coding DNA: TGTGCCAGCAGCCTGTGGGACAGGGGCCAAGAGACCCAGTACTTC. Translating gives CASSLWDRGQETQYF.

This sequence joins TRBV20-1 and TRBJ2-7; D call uncertain. This CDR3 comprises 8 residues. The germline CDR1 and CDR2 sequences are DFQATT and SNEGSKA (reference sequence). V was clipped by 3 bases and J by 6 bases, with 0 bases between them. The chain's CDR3 is CSASEQYF. The CDR3 nucleotides are TGCAGTGCTAGCGAGCAGTACTTC.

The rearrangement uses TRBV6-1 and TRBJ1-5, with D hard to call. This CDR3 is 14 amino acids long. The V gene lost 1 base and the J gene lost 3 bases, with 7 bases spanning the gap. Germline CDR1 MNHNS, CDR2 SASEGT. In nucleotides, the CDR3 is TGTGCCAGCAGTGAAGGGCGGCTCAATCAGCCCCAGCATTTT. This sequence encodes CASSEGRLNQPQHF.

The chain couples TRBV18 to TRBJ2-1; D call uncertain. Germline CDR1 KGHSH, CDR2 LQKENI. The V end was cut by 3 bases, the J end by 7 bases, with 7 bases between. The CDR3 runs to 12 residues. CDR3 protein: CASSPTGNEQFF. CDR3 DNA sequence: TGTGCCAGCTCACCCACCGGGAATGAGCAGTTCTTC.

The CDR3 loop is CASSLAPGFDTEAFF. Here the CDR3 DNA reads TGTGCCAGCAGCTTGGCCCCGGGTTTCGACACTGAAGCTTTCTTT. J is TRBJ1-1 and V is TRBV5-4; D remains unclear. The length of the CDR3 is 15 residues. V lost 0 bases, J lost 3 bases, and 12 bases lay in between. Germline values: CDR1 SGHNT, CDR2 YYREEE (reference sequence).

The genes are TRBV28 and TRBJ2-1, with TRBD2 matching over 10 bases. The ends lost 3 bases at V and 4 bases at J; junction bases unmatched: 3. The CDR3 spans 15 residues. Germline assignment: CDR1 MDHEN and CDR2 SYDVKM. The CDR3 DNA is TGTGCCAGCAGTTTGGGACTAGCGAGATACAATGAGCAGTTCTTC. The encoded protein is CASSLGLARYNEQFF.

The rearrangement uses TRBV6-1 and TRBJ1-5; 10 bases match TRBD1. Trimming cost V 1 base and J 6 bases; bases outside gene matches: 12. Germline lookup yields CDR1 MNHNS and CDR2 SASEGT. This CDR3 region has 18 residues. Here the CDR3 reads CASSEGVTGGRKVQPQHF. DNA for the CDR3: TGTGCCAGCAGTGAAGGAGTGACAGGGGGCAGGAAGGTTCAGCCCCAGCATTTT.

The V and J genes are TRBV7-9 and TRBJ1-2; possible D gene TRBD1, 5 bases. Trimming cost V 5 bases and J 5 bases, with 21 bases left between them. CDR3 length equals 16 residues. CDR1 is SEHNR, CDR2 FQNEAQ, per germline (reference sequence). The DNA for the CDR3 is TGTGCCAGCAGCCTGGGCGGTCGGGGCGCGAATTATGGCTACACCTTC. It encodes CASSLGGRGANYGYTF.

This chain connects TRBV27 to TRBJ2-5; possibly TRBD1 for D (6 bases). This CDR3 contains 14 residues. With 5 bases removed from V and 5 bases from J, the gap between germline ends came to 15 bases. The germline gives CDR1 MNHEY, CDR2 SMNVEV (reference sequence). CDR3 nucleotides: TGTGCCAGCAGTCTACTTCAGGGGAAGGAGACCCAGTACTTC. This encodes CASSLLQGKETQYF.

V and J are TRBV2 and TRBJ2-5, with 11 bases aligning to TRBD2. V gave up 3 bases and J gave up 4 bases; unmatched junction bases: 7. From germline, CDR1 is SNHLY and CDR2 FYNNEI. There are 16 residues in the CDR3. CDR3 in amino acids: CASSELLAGERETQYF. CDR3 coding DNA: TGTGCCAGCAGTGAGCTACTAGCGGGGGAGAGAGAGACCCAGTACTTC.

This chain uses TRBV28 with TRBJ1-3; D is perhaps TRBD1 (6 bases). From germline, CDR1 is MDHEN and CDR2 SYDVKM. Trimming left V 4 bases short and J 4 bases short, with 11 bases between. CDR3 length: 14 amino acids. In DNA form, the CDR3 reads TGTGCCAGCAGTTCCTGGGACATCGGAAACACCATATATTTT. This codes for CASSSWDIGNTIYF.

V and J are TRBV7-2 and TRBJ1-5; D gene uncertain. The ends were cut back, 3 bases at V and 7 bases at J, with 13 bases in the middle. CDR1 SGHTA and CDR2 FQGNSA come from the germline V gene. This CDR3 has 14 amino acids. The CDR3 DNA reads as TGTGCCAGCAGCTTGACGTATATAGGGCAGCCCCAGCATTTT. Translating it yields CASSLTYIGQPQHF.

This chain connects TRBV7-2 to TRBJ2-4, with D tentatively TRBD1 or TRBD2 (5 bases each). The germline CDR1 and CDR2 sequences are SGHTA and FQGNSA. The CDR3 is made up of 12 amino acids. Trimming took 8 bases from V and 9 from J, leaving 14 bases between them. CDR3 in DNA: TGTGCCAGCTCCCGGGACGATGGCATTCAGTACTTC. This translates into CASSRDDGIQYF.

This clone was seen once. V and J are TRBV9 and TRBJ2-5; D is possibly TRBD2 (6 bases). V lost 0 bases to trimming and J lost 5 bases, with 14 bases between them. The V gene's germline CDR1 is SGDLS and CDR2 YYNGEE. The CDR3 consists of 15 residues. The CDR3 sequence is CASSVDSGRGETQYF. The CDR3 coding sequence is TGTGCCAGCAGCGTAGATAGCGGCCGGGGGGAGACCCAGTACTTC.

The chain combines TRBV4-1 with TRBJ2-7, with 8 positions matching TRBD2. The CDR3 sequence is 14 residues long. Germline CDR1 reads MGHRA; CDR2 reads YSYEKL. V lost 3 bases, J lost 2 bases, and 3 bases stayed unmatched. This chain's CDR3 is CASSQGSGTYEQYF. Here the CDR3 DNA reads TGCGCCAGCAGCCAGGGTAGCGGGACCTACGAGCAGTACTTC.

V is TRBV5-1 and J is TRBJ2-7; 7 nucleotides match TRBD1. This CDR3 has 17 amino acids. V gave up 2 bases and J gave up 1 base; unmatched junction bases: 12. The V gene's germline CDR1 is SGHRS and CDR2 YFSETQ. Here the CDR3 DNA reads TGCGCCAGCAGCTTTGCAGGCCCCCGGACAGGTTCCTACGAGCAGTACTTC. Translation: CASSFAGPRTGSYEQYF.

V is TRBV28 and J is TRBJ2-1; TRBD2 matches at 9 bases. Germline V lookup: CDR1 MDHEN, CDR2 SYDVKM. V gave up 2 bases and J gave up 1 base; unmatched junction bases: 3. The CDR3 is 16 amino acids. CDR3 amino acids: CASSLVSGSSYNEQFF. Written as DNA, the CDR3 is TGTGCCAGCAGTTTAGTTAGCGGGAGTTCCTACAATGAGCAGTTCTTC.

The V gene is TRBV5-1, the J gene TRBJ1-2; D not resolved. The CDR3 length is 14 residues. Trimming took 2 bases from V and 1 from J, leaving 9 bases between them. Germline CDR1 reads SGHRS; CDR2 reads YFSETQ. In DNA form, the CDR3 reads TGCGCCAGCAGCTTAGGGCCTTTTAACTATGGCTACACCTTC. It encodes CASSLGPFNYGYTF.